This TCR beta chain was profiled in a study of radiation and T cells in renal cell carcinoma. Overall study: Nephrectomy followed 15 Gy stereotactic body radiation by 4 weeks. Overall study findings and caveats: In blood, top tumor clones expanded by 2 weeks, shrinking by 4. No pretreatment tumor biopsies were available for baseline clonotypes.

Only in-frame clones appear in the TCRdb table, and some are missing; sequencing was by immunoSEQ multiplex PCR. The sample lists approximately 75,000 clones; 82% were seen once. Time point specified: blood 2 weeks post-SBRT. Treatment reported: 15 Gy SBRT to primary tumor, nephrectomy 4 weeks later. A note on this clone: Its specificity is not known.

The CDR3 totals 17 residues. The V and J ends lost 2 bases and 0 bases respectively, with 14 bases between them. Germline CDR1 reads ENHRY; CDR2 reads SYGVKD. The rearrangement uses TRBV10-3 and TRBJ1-5; D may be TRBD1 (6 bases). This receptor was obtained from a man between 60 and 75 years old with renal cell carcinoma. Sequencing was performed on blood, taken from a patient whose treatment included radiotherapy and nephrectomy. CDR3 residues: CAISEGDTTYSNQPQHF. The CDR3 nucleotides are TGTGCCATCAGTGAGGGGGACACCACTTATAGCAATCAGCCCCAGCATTTT.